Sequencing of this TCR beta chain was carried out in a study of T cells in Graves' hyperthyroidism and ophthalmopathy. Trimming removed 5 bases at V and 7 bases at J, with 15 bases between. Germline CDR1 reads LNHDA; CDR2 reads SQIVND (reference sequence). The CDR3 sequence is 14 residues long. TCR beta CDR3 regions were amplified from RNA transcripts. First-round RT-PCR with HTBI primers amplified the TCR CDR3 region. Each CDR3 protein is one row after TCRdb ran MiXCR on the multiplex PCR reads. Of 650,000 to 700,000 distinct CDR3 sequences in the sample, approximately 15% were seen once. The chain employs TRBV19 and TRBJ2-1, with TRBD2 as a possible D gene (7 bases). The sequenced sample consisted of blood. The clonotype comes from a man aged 50 to 60 with Graves' hyperthyroidism. The CDR3 region is CASSRGGDGNEQFF. CDR3 bases: TGTGCCAGTAGTCGAGGGGGGGACGGGAATGAGCAGTTCTTC.